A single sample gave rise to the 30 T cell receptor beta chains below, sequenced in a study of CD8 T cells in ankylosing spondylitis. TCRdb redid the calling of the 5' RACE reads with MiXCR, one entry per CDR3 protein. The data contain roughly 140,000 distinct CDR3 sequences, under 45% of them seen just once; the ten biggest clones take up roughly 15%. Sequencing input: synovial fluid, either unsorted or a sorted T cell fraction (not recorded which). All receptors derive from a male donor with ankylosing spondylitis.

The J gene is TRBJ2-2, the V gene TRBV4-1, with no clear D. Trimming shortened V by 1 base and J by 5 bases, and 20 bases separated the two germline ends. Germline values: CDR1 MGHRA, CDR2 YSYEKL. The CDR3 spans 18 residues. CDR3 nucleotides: TGCGCCAGCAGCCAAGTTCGCAGAATCGTCCCTCCGACCGGGGAGCTGTTTTTT. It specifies CASSQVRRIVPPTGELFF.

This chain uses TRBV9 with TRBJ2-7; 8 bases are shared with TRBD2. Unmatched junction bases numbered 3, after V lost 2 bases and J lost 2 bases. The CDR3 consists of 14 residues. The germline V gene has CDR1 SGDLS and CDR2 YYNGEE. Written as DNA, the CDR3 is TGTGCCAGCAGCGTGACTAGCGAGGCCTACGAGCAGTACTTC. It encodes CASSVTSEAYEQYF.

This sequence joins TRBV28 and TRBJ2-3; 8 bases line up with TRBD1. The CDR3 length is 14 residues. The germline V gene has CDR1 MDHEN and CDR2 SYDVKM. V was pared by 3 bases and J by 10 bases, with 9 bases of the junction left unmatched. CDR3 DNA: TGTGCCAGCAGTTTGGGACAGGCTGGGTGGTCGCAGTATTTT. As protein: CASSLGQAGWSQYF.

CDR3 amino acids: CASRASGRPQETQYF. The CDR3 nucleotides read TGTGCCAGCAGAGCTAGCGGGAGGCCCCAAGAGACCCAGTACTTC. The J gene is TRBJ2-5, the V gene TRBV2, with TRBD2 identical over 11 bases. Germline CDR1 SNHLY, CDR2 FYNNEI. The ends lost 6 bases at V and 1 base at J; junction bases unmatched: 4. This CDR3 region has 15 residues.

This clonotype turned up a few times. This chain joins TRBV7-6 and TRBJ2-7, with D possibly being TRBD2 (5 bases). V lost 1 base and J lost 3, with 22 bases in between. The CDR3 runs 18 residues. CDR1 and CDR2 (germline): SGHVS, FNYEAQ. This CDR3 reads CASSLEVAHREGYYEQYF. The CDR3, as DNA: TGTGCCAGCAGCTTAGAGGTGGCCCATCGAGAGGGTTACTACGAGCAGTACTTC.

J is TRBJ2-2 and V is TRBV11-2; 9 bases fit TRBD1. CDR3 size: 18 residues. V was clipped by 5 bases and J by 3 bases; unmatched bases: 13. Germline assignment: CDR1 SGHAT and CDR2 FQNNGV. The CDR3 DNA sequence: TGTGCCAGCAGCACACCCTCGAGACAGGGGGGTGACACCGGGGAGCTGTTTTTT. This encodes CASSTPSRQGGDTGELFF. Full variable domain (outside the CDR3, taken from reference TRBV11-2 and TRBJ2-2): EAGVAQSPRYKIIEKRQSVAFWCNPISGHATLYWYQQILGQGPKLLIQFQNNGVVDDSQLPKDRFSAERLKGVDSTLKIQPAKLEDSAVYLCASSTPSRQGGDTGELFFGEGSRLTVL.

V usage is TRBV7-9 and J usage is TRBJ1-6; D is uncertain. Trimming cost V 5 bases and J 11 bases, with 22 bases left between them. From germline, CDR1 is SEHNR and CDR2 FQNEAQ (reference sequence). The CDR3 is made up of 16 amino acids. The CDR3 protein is CASSTHIGRGGPPLHF. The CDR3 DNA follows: TGTGCCAGCAGCACCCACATAGGACGGGGAGGGCCACCCCTCCACTTT. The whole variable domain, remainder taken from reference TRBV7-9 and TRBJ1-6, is DTGVSQNPRHKITKRGQNVTFRCDPISEHNRLYWYRQTLGQGPEFLTYFQNEAQLEKSRLLSDRFSAERPKGSFSTLEIQRTEQGDSAMYLCASSTHIGRGGPPLHFGNGTRLTVT.

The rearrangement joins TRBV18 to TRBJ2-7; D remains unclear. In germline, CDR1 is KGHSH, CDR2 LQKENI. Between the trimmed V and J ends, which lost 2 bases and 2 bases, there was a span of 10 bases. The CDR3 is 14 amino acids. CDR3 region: CASSPGRPPYEQYF. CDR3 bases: TGTGCCAGCTCACCAGGACGGCCGCCCTACGAGCAGTACTTC.

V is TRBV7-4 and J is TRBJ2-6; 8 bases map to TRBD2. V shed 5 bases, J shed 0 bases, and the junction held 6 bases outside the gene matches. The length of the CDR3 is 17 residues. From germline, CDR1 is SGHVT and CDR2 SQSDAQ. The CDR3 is CASSTGTRVSGANVLTF. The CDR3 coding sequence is TGTGCCAGCAGCACCGGGACTAGAGTCTCTGGGGCCAACGTCCTGACTTTC.

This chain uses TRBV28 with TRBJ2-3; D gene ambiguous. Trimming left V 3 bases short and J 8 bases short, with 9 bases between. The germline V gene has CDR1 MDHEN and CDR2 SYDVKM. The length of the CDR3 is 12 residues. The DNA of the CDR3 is TGTGCCAGCAGTTTTCCCACTGGTACGCAGTATTTT. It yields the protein CASSFPTGTQYF.

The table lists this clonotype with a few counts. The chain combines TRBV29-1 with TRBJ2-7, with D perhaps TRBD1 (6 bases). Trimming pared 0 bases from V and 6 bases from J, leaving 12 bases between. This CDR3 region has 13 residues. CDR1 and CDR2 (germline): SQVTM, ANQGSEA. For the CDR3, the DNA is TGCAGCGTTGAAGACCTAGGGACATTCGAGCAGTACTTC. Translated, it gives CSVEDLGTFEQYF.

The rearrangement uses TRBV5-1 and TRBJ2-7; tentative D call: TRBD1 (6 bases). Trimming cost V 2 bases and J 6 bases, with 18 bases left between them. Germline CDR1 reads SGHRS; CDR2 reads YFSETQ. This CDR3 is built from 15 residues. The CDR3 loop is CASSFVTGPPVEQYF. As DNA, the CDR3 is TGCGCCAGCAGCTTCGTGACAGGACCACCGGTCGAGCAGTACTTC.

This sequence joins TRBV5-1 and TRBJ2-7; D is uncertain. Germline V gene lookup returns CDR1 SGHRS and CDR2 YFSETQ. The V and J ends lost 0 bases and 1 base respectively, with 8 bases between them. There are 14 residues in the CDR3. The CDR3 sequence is CASSLVGRSYEQYF. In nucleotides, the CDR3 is TGCGCCAGCAGCTTGGTGGGCAGATCCTACGAGCAGTACTTC.

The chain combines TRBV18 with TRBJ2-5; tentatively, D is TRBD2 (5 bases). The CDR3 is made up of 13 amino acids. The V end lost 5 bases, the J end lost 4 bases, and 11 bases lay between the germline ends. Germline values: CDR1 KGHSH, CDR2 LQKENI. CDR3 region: CASSTNRGETQYF. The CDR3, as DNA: TGTGCCAGCTCAACCAACCGGGGAGAGACCCAGTACTTC.

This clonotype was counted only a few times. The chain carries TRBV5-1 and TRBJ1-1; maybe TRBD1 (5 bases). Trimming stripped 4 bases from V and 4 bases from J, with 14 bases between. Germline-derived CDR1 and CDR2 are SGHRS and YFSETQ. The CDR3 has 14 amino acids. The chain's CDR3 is CASSPAWGGTEAFF. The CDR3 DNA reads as TGCGCCAGCAGCCCCGCGTGGGGGGGCACTGAAGCTTTCTTT. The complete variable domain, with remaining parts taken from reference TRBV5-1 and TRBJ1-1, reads KAGVTQTPRYLIKTRGQQVTLSCSPISGHRSVSWYQQTPGQGLQFLFEYFSETQRNKGNFPGRFSGRQFSNSRSEMNVSTLELGDSALYLCASSPAWGGTEAFFGQGTRLTVV.

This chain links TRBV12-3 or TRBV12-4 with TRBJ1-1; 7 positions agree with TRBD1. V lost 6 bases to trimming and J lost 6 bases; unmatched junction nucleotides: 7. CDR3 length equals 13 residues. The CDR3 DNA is TGTGCCAGCAGCCCAGGGGGGGGACCTGAAGCTTTCTTT. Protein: CASSPGGGPEAFF.

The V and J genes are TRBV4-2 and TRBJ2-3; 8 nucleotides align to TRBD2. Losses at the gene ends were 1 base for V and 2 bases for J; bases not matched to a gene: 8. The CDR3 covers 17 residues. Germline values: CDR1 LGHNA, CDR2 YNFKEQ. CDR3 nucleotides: TGTGCCAGCAGCCAAGTAATATCTAGCGGGTTCACAGATACGCAGTATTTT. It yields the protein CASSQVISSGFTDTQYF.

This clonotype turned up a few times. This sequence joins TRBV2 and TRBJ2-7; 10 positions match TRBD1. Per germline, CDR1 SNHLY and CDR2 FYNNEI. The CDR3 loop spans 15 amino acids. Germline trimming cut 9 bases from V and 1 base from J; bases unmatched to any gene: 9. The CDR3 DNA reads TGTGCCAGTGACCCGGGACAGGGGATGTCCTACGAGCAGTACTTC. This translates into CASDPGQGMSYEQYF. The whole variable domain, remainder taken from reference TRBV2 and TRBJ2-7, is EPEVTQTPSHQVTQMGQEVILRCVPISNHLYFYWYRQILGQKVEFLVSFYNNEISEKSEIFDDQFSVERPDGSNFTLKIRSTKLEDSAMYFCASDPGQGMSYEQYFGPGTRLTVT.

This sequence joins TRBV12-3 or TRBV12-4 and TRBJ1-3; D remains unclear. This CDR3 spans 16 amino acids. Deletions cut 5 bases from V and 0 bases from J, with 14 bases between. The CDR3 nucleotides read TGTGCCAGCAGTACCCGGTGCGAATGCTCTGGAAACACCATATATTTT. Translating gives CASSTRCECSGNTIYF.

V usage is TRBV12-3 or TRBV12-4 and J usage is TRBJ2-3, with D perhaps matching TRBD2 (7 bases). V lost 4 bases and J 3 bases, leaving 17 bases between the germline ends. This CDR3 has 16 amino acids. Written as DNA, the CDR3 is TGTGCCAGCAGTTGGGAGGGACATGTCGGGACAGATACGCAGTATTTT. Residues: CASSWEGHVGTDTQYF.

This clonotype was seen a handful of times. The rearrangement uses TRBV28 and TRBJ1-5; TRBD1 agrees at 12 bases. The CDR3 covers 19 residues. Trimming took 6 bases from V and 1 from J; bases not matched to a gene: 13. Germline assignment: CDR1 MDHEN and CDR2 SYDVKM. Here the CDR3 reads CASSLRGQGAYMSNQPQHF. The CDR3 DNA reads TGTGCCAGCAGCCTCCGGGGACAGGGGGCATACATGAGCAATCAGCCCCAGCATTTT.

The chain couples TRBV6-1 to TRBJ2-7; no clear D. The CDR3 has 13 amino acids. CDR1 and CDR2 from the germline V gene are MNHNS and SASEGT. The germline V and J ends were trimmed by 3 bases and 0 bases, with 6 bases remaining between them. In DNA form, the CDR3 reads TGTGCCAGCAGTGATGGTAACTCCTACGAGCAGTACTTC. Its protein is CASSDGNSYEQYF.

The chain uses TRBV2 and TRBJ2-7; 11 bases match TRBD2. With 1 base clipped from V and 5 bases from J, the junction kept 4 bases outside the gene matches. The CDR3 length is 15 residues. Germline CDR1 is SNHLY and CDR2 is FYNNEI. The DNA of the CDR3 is TGTGCCAGCAGTGAAGTGGGACTAGCGGTTGACGAGCAGTACTTC. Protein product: CASSEVGLAVDEQYF.

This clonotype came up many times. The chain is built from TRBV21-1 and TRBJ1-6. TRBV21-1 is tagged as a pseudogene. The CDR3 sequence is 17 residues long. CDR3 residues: CASSKAALDSSISPLHF. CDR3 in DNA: TGTGCCAGCAGCAAAGCGGCCCTTGACTCCTCCATTTCACCCCTCCACTTT.

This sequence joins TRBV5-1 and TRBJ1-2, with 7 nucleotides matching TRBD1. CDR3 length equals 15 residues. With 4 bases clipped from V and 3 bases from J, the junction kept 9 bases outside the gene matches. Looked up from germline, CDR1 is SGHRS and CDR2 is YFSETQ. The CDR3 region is CASSPRQGPYYGYTF. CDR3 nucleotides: TGCGCCAGCAGCCCCAGACAGGGACCCTACTATGGCTACACCTTC. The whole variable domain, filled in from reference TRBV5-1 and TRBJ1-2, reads KAGVTQTPRYLIKTRGQQVTLSCSPISGHRSVSWYQQTPGQGLQFLFEYFSETQRNKGNFPGRFSGRQFSNSRSEMNVSTLELGDSALYLCASSPRQGPYYGYTFGSGTRLTVV.

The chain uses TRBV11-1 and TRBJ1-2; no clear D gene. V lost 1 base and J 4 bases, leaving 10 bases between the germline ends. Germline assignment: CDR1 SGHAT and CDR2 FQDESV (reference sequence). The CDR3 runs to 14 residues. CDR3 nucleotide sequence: TGTGCCAGCAGCTTAGGATGGACGCGCTATGGCTACACCTTC. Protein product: CASSLGWTRYGYTF.

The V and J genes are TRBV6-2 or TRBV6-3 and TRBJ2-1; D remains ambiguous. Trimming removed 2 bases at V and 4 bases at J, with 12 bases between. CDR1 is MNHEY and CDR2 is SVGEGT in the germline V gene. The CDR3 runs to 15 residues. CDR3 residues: CASSYPLDQYNEQFF. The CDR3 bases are TGTGCCAGCAGTTACCCTTTAGACCAATACAATGAGCAGTTCTTC.

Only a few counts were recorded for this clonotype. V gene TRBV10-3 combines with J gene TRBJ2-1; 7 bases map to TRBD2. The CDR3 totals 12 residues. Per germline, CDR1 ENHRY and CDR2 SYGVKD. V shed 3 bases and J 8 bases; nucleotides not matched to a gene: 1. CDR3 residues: CAISETSDEQFF. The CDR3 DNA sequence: TGTGCCATCAGTGAAACTAGCGATGAGCAGTTCTTC.

CDR3 amino acids: CSASIRDRYSYEQYF. DNA of the CDR3: TGCAGTGCTAGTATCCGGGACAGGTACTCCTACGAGCAGTACTTC. The chain couples TRBV20-1 to TRBJ2-7; TRBD1 matches 8 bases. Looked up from germline, CDR1 is DFQATT and CDR2 is SNEGSKA (reference sequence). V lost 3 bases, J lost 0 bases, and 7 bases stayed unmatched. This CDR3 spans 15 amino acids.

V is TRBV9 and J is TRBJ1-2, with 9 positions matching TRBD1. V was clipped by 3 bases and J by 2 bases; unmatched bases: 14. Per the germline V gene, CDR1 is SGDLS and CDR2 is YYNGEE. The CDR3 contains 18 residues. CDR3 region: CASSATRDRDEVNYGYTF. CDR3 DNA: TGTGCCAGCAGCGCTACCCGGGACAGGGATGAGGTGAACTATGGCTACACCTTC.